The clone carrying this T cell receptor beta chain was observed a few times. The data originate from a study of blood T cell repertoires in COVID-19. Assay: immunoSEQ multiplex PCR; the TCRdb copy retains only in-frame clones and omits some. The sample shows 300,000 or so clones, 70% to 90% of them seen only once. Germline lookup yields CDR1 SGHRS and CDR2 YFSETQ. There are 14 residues in the CDR3. With 4 bases removed from V and 1 base from J, the gap between germline ends came to 11 bases. The sequenced material came from PBMCs or T cells enriched from blood (not recorded which). The chain couples TRBV5-1 to TRBJ1-1; D call uncertain. The receptor comes from a woman in her thirties or forties with acute COVID-19. DNA of the CDR3: TGCGCCAGCAGCGCTCAGGTAGGGAACACTGAAGCTTTCTTT. Translation gives CASSAQVGNTEAFF.